This TCR beta chain was identified in a study of blood T cell repertoires in COVID-19. Enrolment of Seattle patients took place during active infection, and they were followed longitudinally. This CDR3 is 14 amino acids long. Between the trimmed V and J ends, which lost 0 bases and 8 bases, there was a span of 12 bases. In germline, CDR1 is KGHDR, CDR2 SFDVKD. Sequencing was performed with immunoSEQ multiplex PCR; in TCRdb, only in-frame clones are kept and a portion is missing. This table holds tens of thousands of clones, over 65% found once. Input material: peripheral blood. The sequence came from a man aged 80 or over with COVID-19, enrolled during active disease. The J gene is TRBJ1-2, the V gene TRBV24-1; D is unclear. The CDR3: CATSDLGTAGGYTF. The DNA for the CDR3 is TGTGCCACCAGTGATTTGGGCACTGCGGGAGGCTACACCTTC.